Presented here are 10 T cell receptor beta chains from one specimen sequenced in a study of blood T cell repertoires in COVID-19. Repertoires were generated with immunoSEQ multiplex PCR, while TCRdb's copy carries only in-frame clones and drops some. This sample carries about 120,000 clones, roughly four fifths of them seen once, and the ten largest clones take 7.9%. The sample was peripheral blood. The receptors shown here come from a human donor in a cohort sampled during active COVID-19.

The chain couples TRBV27 to TRBJ2-7; D is perhaps TRBD1 (5 bases). The CDR3 totals 13 residues. Trimming removed 3 bases at V and 4 bases at J, with 10 bases between. CDR1 is MNHEY and CDR2 is SMNVEV in the germline V gene (reference sequence). The CDR3 loop is CASSLTEMYEQYF. The CDR3 DNA reads TGTGCCAGCAGTTTGACAGAGATGTACGAGCAGTACTTC.

This clone was counted only a few times. The chain employs TRBV5-4 and TRBJ1-1; 8 bases match TRBD1. Trimming cost V 4 bases and J 5 bases; bases outside gene matches: 4. CDR1 SGHNT and CDR2 YYREEE come from the germline V gene (reference sequence). CDR3 length equals 13 residues. CDR3 sequence (DNA): TGTGCCAGCAGCGTAACAGGGGGAACTGAAGCTTTCTTT. Amino acid sequence: CASSVTGGTEAFF. The entire variable domain, with the rest obtained from reference TRBV5-4 and TRBJ1-1, is as follows: ETGVTQSPTHLIKTRGQQVTLRCSSQSGHNTVSWYQQALGQGPQFIFQYYREEENGRGNFPPRFSGLQFPNYSSELNVNALELDDSALYLCASSVTGGTEAFFGQGTRLTVV.

The chain carries TRBV7-3 and TRBJ2-3; 9 bases are a match to TRBD2. The CDR3 is made up of 18 amino acids. Looked up from germline, CDR1 is SGHTA and CDR2 is FQGTGA. V shed 5 bases, J shed 3 bases, and the junction held 15 bases outside the gene matches. Written as DNA, the CDR3 is TGTGCCAGCAGCATTATACGCGGGGGGGTCCCGGGGACAGATACGCAGTATTTT. Residues: CASSIIRGGVPGTDTQYF.

CDR3 region: CASSLPDSSYEQYF. Written as DNA, the CDR3 is TGTGCCAGCAGCCTCCCCGACAGCTCCTACGAGCAGTACTTC. The rearrangement links TRBV13 to TRBJ2-7, with D possibly being TRBD1 (5 bases). Germline values: CDR1 PRHDT, CDR2 FYEKMQ (reference sequence). The CDR3 is 14 amino acids. Trimming cost V 5 bases and J 0 bases, with 11 bases left between them.

The V and J genes are TRBV3-1 (or the pseudogene TRBV3-2) and TRBJ2-7; TRBD2 might be the D (6 bases). This CDR3 has 14 amino acids. Germline CDR1 reads LGHDT; CDR2 reads YNNKEL (reference sequence). Trimming pared 4 bases from V and 3 bases from J, leaving 13 bases between. CDR3 sequence: CASSRWDSHYEQYF. The CDR3 DNA sequence: TGTGCCAGCAGCCGGTGGGACTCACACTACGAGCAGTACTTC.

This clone came up a few times. This chain uses TRBV6-4 with TRBJ1-2, with D perhaps matching TRBD1 (5 bases). Germline V gives CDR1 MRHNA, CDR2 SNTAGT. The CDR3 extends over 14 amino acids. The V end was cut by 5 bases, the J end by 7 bases, with 17 bases between. Written as DNA, the CDR3 is TGTGCCAGCAGTCGGGACGGCGAGGAGGGTGGCTACACCTTC. It yields the protein CASSRDGEEGGYTF.

The chain employs TRBV7-8 and TRBJ1-5; 8 nucleotides match TRBD1. The CDR3 spans 14 residues. Germline CDR1 is SGHVS and CDR2 is FQNEAQ. The junction had 4 bases not matched to a gene; V was cut back by 9 bases and J by 0 bases. This CDR3 is CASSDRDSNQPQHF. The CDR3 nucleotides are TGTGCCAGTTCGGACAGGGATAGCAATCAGCCCCAGCATTTT.

The chain joins TRBV28 to TRBJ2-7, with 7 nucleotides matching TRBD1. Germline V gives CDR1 MDHEN, CDR2 SYDVKM. Trimming took 4 bases from V and 3 from J; bases not matched to a gene: 15. This CDR3 is 17 amino acids long. The CDR3 region has the DNA TGTGCCAGCAGTTGGAAACTGAACCCGGGACAGATCTACGAGCAGTACTTC. Amino acid sequence: CASSWKLNPGQIYEQYF.

This chain uses TRBV19 with TRBJ1-5, with D possibly matching TRBD1 (6 bases). CDR1 is LNHDA, CDR2 SQIVND, per germline (reference sequence). The CDR3 sequence is 14 residues long. Deletions cut 3 bases from V and 6 bases from J, with 12 bases between. The DNA of the CDR3 is TGTGCCAGTAGTATTGCAGGGGACGGTCAGCCCCAGCATTTT. Its translation is CASSIAGDGQPQHF.

This chain connects TRBV6-6 to TRBJ1-1; D ambiguous. CDR1 and CDR2 from the germline V gene are MNHNY and SVGAGI (reference sequence). The CDR3 length is 16 residues. Trimming removed 5 bases at V and 5 bases at J, with 21 bases between. CDR3 region: CASSRDPPEPGTEAFF. The CDR3 DNA sequence: TGTGCCAGCAGTCGAGACCCACCGGAGCCGGGGACTGAAGCTTTCTTT.